The source of this TCR beta chain is a study of blood T cells in healthy people across ages. Study conclusions and caveats: It was held that the diversity estimates obtained from one million T cells were underestimates.

A J-beta primer mix and a sample-barcoded 5' primer were used in a second PCR of about 7 to 12 cycles. Each cDNA molecule was tagged by a template-switch adaptor with 12 random nucleotides. One entry per CDR3 protein results from TCRdb running MiXCR on the 5' RACE reads. The repertoire consists of 1.6 million or so distinct CDR3 sequences, with about 31% occurring once and the leading ten covering about 11%. This clonotype was seen a few times. Its specificity is not known. Per sample, extraction of total RNA gave at least 6 micrograms in every case. V shed 4 bases and J 2 bases; nucleotides not matched to a gene: 10. The germline V gene has CDR1 PRHDT and CDR2 FYEKMQ (reference sequence). There are 16 residues in the CDR3.

This clonotype originated in a woman under 40 in good health. Sequencing was done on a sample of blood. The chain links TRBV13 to TRBJ2-7; the match to TRBD1 covers 8 bases. The CDR3 sequence: CASSSTSRTGTYEQYF. In DNA, the CDR3 is TGTGCCAGCAGCTCCACCTCCAGGACAGGGACCTACGAGCAGTACTTC.